This T cell receptor beta chain came from a study of immune evolution from preneoplasia to lung adenocarcinoma. Study-wide points: Later-stage lesions seemingly showed higher T cell density and diversity than normal lung.

Germline V gives CDR1 SGDLS, CDR2 YYNGEE. The V and J ends lost 4 bases and 4 bases respectively, with 21 bases between them. The CDR3 loop spans 16 amino acids. TCRdb's table, derived via immunoSEQ multiplex PCR, lists solely in-frame clones and lacks some. This table has some 16,000 clones, 86% appearing once. Comment on this clone: Its target is unknown.

The sample taken for sequencing was FFPE invasive lung adenocarcinoma tissue. This clonotype was sampled from a person aged 65 to 79 with invasive lung adenocarcinoma. The chain employs TRBV9 and TRBJ2-7; D not resolved. The CDR3 DNA sequence: TGTGCCAGCAGCCCCAGTAGGGATGTTGGGCTTTACGAGCAGTACTTC. Protein product: CASSPSRDVGLYEQYF. Filled out from reference TRBV9 and TRBJ2-7, the complete variable domain reads DSGVTQTPKHLITATGQRVTLRCSPRSGDLSVYWYQQSLDQGLQFLIQYYNGEERAKGNILERFSAQQFPDLHSELNLSSLELGDSALYFCASSPSRDVGLYEQYFGPGTRLTVT.